Here is one T cell receptor (beta chain) with its context. Antigen: not known. The CDR3 has 22 amino acids. V shed 2 bases and J 0 bases; nucleotides not matched to a gene: 21. Looked up from germline, CDR1 is LGHNA and CDR2 is YSLEER. Produced via immunoSEQ multiplex PCR; TCRdb's table is partial and in-frame only. The sample contains tens of thousands of clones, about 86% of which appear only once. The sample comes from a study of radiation and T cells in renal cell carcinoma. Study-wide points: From baseline, blood top tumor clonotypes peaked at 2 weeks post-radiation.

Time point reported: blood 2 weeks post-SBRT. Treatment in this sample: 15 Gy SBRT to primary tumor, nephrectomy 4 weeks later. The tumor was a clear cell renal cell carcinoma. The chain uses TRBV4-3 and TRBJ2-2, with 7 bases that match TRBD2. The input for sequencing was blood, taken from a patient whose treatment included radiotherapy and nephrectomy. The receptor was derived from a woman in her forties or fifties with renal cell carcinoma. In nucleotides, the CDR3 is TGCGCCAGCAGCCAACCATCCGGTGGGGGGGAAGCTATGAAAACGAACACCGGGGAGCTGTTTTTT. Residues: CASSQPSGGGEAMKTNTGELFF.